Detailed here is one T cell receptor beta chain. Its antigen remains unknown. Using quantitative 5'-RACE with molecular barcodes, the authors made TCR beta libraries. TCRdb analysed the 5' RACE reads with MiXCR anew, one entry per CDR3 protein. The sample has about 190,000 distinct CDR3 sequences; approximately 12% are singletons. V lost 4 bases and J lost 1; bases outside the gene matches: 18. The germline V gene has CDR1 MGHRA and CDR2 YSYEKL. The CDR3 consists of 20 residues. The data belong to a study of CD8 T cells in ankylosing spondylitis. Whole-study findings and limits: Some motif variants were previously reported in reactive arthritis synovial fluid and blood. Seemingly characteristic of ankylosing spondylitis blood was a TCR beta motif consisting of roughly 8 highly homologous variants.

Sequencing was performed on blood, either unsorted or a sorted T cell fraction (not recorded which). The chain combines TRBV4-1 with TRBJ2-2, with 7 nucleotides matching TRBD1. The clonotype comes from a female donor with ankylosing spondylitis or in good health (not recorded which). The CDR3 spells CASSLTSELGQPLNTGELFF. The CDR3 region has the DNA TGCGCCAGCAGCCTCACTTCGGAGCTGGGACAGCCCCTGAACACCGGGGAGCTGTTTTTT.